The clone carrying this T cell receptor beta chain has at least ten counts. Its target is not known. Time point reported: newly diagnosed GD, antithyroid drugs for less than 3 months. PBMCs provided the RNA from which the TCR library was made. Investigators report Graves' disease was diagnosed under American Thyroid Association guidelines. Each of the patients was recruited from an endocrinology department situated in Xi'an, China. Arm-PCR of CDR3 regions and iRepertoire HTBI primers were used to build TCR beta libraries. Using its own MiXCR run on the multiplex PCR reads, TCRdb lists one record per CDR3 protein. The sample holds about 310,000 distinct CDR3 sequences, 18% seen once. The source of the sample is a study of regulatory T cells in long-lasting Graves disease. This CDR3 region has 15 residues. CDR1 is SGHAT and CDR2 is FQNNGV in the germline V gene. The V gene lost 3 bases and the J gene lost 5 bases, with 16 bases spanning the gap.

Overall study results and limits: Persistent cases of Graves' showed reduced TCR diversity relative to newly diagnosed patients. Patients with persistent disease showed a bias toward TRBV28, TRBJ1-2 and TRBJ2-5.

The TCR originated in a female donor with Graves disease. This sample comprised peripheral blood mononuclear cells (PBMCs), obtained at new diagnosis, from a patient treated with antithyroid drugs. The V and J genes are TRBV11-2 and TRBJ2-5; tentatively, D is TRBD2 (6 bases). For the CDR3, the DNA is TGTGCCAGCAGCTTTGTACGAGCGGGTGGGGAGACCCAGTACTTC. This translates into CASSFVRAGGETQYF.